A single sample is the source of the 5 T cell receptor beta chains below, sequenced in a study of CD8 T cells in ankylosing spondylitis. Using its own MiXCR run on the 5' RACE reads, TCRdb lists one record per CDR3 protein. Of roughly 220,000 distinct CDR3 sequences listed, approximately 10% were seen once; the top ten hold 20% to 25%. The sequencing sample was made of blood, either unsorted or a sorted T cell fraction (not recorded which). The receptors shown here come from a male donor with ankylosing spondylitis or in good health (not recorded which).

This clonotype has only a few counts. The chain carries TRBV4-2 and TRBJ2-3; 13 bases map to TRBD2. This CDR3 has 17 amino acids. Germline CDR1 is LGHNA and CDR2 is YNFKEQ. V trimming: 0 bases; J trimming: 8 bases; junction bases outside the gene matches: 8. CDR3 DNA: TGTGCCAGCAGCCAAGATACTAGCGGGGGGGCCCTATTTACGCAGTATTTT. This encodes CASSQDTSGGALFTQYF.

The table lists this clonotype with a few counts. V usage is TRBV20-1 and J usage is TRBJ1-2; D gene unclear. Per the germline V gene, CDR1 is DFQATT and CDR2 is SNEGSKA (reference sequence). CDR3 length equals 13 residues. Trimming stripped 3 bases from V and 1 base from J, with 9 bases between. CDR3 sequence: CSARPRDNYGYTF. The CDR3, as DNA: TGCAGTGCTAGGCCCCGGGATAACTATGGCTACACCTTC.

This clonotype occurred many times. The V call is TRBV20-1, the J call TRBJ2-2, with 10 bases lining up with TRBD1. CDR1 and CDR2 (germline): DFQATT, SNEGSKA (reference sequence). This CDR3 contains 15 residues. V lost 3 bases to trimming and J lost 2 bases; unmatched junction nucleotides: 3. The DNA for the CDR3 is TGCAGTGCTAGGGACAGGGGGATAAACACCGGGGAGCTGTTTTTT. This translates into CSARDRGINTGELFF.

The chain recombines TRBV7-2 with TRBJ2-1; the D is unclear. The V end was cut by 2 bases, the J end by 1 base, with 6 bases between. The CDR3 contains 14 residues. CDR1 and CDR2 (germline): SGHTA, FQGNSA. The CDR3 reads CASSLSASYNEQFF. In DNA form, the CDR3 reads TGTGCCAGCAGCTTAAGCGCATCCTACAATGAGCAGTTCTTC.

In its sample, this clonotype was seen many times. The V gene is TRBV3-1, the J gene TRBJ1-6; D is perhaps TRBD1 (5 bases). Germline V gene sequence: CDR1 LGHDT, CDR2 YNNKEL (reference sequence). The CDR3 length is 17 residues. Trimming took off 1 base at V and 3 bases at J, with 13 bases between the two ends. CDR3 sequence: CASSQGGGAIYNSPLHF. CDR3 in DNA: TGTGCCAGCAGCCAAGGTGGGGGAGCAATCTATAATTCACCCCTCCACTTT.